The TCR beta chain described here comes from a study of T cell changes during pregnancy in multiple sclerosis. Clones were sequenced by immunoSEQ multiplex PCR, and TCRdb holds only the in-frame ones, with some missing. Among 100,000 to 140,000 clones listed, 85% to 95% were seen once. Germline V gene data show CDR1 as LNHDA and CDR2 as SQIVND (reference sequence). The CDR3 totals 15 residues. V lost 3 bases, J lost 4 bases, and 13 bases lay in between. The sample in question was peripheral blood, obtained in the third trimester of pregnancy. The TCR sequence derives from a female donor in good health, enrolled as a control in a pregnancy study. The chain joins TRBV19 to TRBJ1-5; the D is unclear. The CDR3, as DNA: TGTGCCAGTAGTATTGGTACAGAAATAAATCAGCCCCAGCATTTT. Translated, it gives CASSIGTEINQPQHF.